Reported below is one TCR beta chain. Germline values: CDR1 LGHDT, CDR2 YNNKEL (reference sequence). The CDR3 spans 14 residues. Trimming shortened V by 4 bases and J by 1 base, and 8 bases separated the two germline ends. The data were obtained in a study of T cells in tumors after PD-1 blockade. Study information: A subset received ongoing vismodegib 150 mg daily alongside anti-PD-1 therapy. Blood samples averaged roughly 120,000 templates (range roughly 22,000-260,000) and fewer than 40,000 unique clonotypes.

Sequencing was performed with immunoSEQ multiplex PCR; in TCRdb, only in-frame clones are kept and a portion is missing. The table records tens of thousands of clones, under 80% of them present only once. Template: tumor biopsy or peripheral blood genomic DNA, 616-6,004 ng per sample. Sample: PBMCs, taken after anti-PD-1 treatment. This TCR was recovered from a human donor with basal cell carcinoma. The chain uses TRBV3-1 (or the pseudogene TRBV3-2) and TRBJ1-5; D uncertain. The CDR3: CASSPEGSNQPQHF. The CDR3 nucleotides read TGTGCCAGCAGCCCTGAAGGGAGCAATCAGCCCCAGCATTTT.